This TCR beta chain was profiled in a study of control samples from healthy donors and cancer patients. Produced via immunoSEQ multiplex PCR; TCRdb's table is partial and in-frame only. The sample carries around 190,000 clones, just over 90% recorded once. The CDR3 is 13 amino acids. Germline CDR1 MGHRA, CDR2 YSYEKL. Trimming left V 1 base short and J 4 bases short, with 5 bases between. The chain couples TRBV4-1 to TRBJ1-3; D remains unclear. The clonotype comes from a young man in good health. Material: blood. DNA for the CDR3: TGCGCCAGCAGCCAAGCCACCGGAAACACCATATATTTT. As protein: CASSQATGNTIYF.